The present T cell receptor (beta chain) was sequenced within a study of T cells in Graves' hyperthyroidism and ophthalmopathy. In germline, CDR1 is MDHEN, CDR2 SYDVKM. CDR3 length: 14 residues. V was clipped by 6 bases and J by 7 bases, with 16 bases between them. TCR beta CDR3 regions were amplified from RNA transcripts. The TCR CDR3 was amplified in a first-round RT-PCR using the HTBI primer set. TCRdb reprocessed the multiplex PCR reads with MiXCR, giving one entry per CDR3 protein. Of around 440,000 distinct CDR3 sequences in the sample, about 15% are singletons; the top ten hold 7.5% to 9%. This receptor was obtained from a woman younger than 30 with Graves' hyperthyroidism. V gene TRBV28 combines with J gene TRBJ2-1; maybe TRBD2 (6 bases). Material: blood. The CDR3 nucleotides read TGTGCCAGCAGGGGTGGGGGGTCCGGGAATGAGCAGTTCTTC. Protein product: CASRGGGSGNEQFF.